This record concerns one T cell receptor (beta chain) sequence. This sample stems from a study of CD8+CD57+ T cells in acquired aplastic anemia. CDR3 and TCR beta VDJ profiling relied on genomic DNA as the template. TCRdb reprocessed the reads via MiXCR and lists one record per CDR3 protein. The table records 100,000 to 120,000 distinct CDR3 sequences, around 53% of them present only once. This receptor was obtained from a human donor in good health, serving as a control. The specimen sequenced was sorted CD4+, CD8+, or CD8+CD57+ T cells (not recorded which) from PBMCs.

CDR3 sequence: CSVEASDRLSYNEQFF. The CDR3 coding sequence is TGCAGCGTTGAAGCGTCAGACAGGCTCTCCTACAATGAGCAGTTCTTC. V gene TRBV29-1 combines with J gene TRBJ2-1; a weak D match, TRBD1 (6 bases). CDR1 is SQVTM and CDR2 is ANQGSEA in the germline V gene. V shed 1 base and J shed 0 bases, with 13 bases lying between them. This CDR3 has 16 amino acids.